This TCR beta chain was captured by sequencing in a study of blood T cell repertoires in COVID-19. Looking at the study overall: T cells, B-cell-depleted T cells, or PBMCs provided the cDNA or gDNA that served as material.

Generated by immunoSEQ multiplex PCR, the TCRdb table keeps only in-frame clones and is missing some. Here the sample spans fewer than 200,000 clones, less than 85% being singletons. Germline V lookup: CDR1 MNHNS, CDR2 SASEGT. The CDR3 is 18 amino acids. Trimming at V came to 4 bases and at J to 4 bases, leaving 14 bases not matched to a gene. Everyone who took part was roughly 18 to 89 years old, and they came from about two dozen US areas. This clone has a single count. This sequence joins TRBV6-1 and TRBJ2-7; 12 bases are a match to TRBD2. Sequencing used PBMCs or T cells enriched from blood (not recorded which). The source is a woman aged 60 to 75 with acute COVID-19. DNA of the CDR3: TGTGCCAGCAGTGTATCCCACCTAGCGGGAGGGCCGGGGTACGAGCAGTACTTC. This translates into CASSVSHLAGGPGYEQYF.